Listed below are T cell receptor beta chains from one sample, sequenced in a study of blood T cell repertoires in COVID-19. This table comes from immunoSEQ multiplex PCR, and its TCRdb copy is limited to in-frame clones, with some not included. The sample holds under 90,000 clones, about 80% seen once. The sequenced material came from peripheral blood. The receptors shown here come from a human donor in a cohort sampled during active COVID-19. The CDR3 runs from the conserved cysteine through the conserved F or W. The D gene is left open where the match is weak. A clone size is listed for some rows: how often the clone was seen (once, few, many), or a class if it is expanded.

>TRBV5-4|NA|few|TRBJ2-2|14
TGTGCCAGCAGCTTGGGACAGCGCACCGGGGAGCTGTTTTTT
CASSLGQRTGELFF
>TRBV10-3|NA|NA|TRBJ1-5|15
TGTGCCATCAGTGAGTCGCATGAGAGCAATCAGCCCCAGCATTTT
CAISESHESNQPQHF
>TRBV2|TRBD1|NA|TRBJ2-4|17
TGTGCCAGCAGTATAACGACAGGGCGAGGGACCAAAAACATTCAGTACTTC
CASSITTGRGTKNIQYF
>TRBV6-4|NA|NA|TRBJ1-2|14
TGTGCCAGCAGTGACTCGGGACACGGCTATGGCTACACCTTC
CASSDSGHGYGYTF
>TRBV30|TRBD1|NA|TRBJ1-4|14
TGTGCCTGGAGTGTACAGGGGGCAGGGGAAAAACTGTTTTTT
CAWSVQGAGEKLFF
>TRBV3-1/TRBV3-2|TRBD1|once|TRBJ1-4|16
TGTGCCAGCAGCCTAGATAACAGGGGTAGGGGTGAAAAACTGTTTTTT
CASSLDNRGRGEKLFF
>TRBV6-1|NA|NA|TRBJ2-1|15
TGTGCCAGCAGTGAAGGCAGGGGCTTCTACAATGAGCAGTTCTTC
CASSEGRGFYNEQFF
>TRBV10-3|NA|NA|TRBJ1-2|14
TGTGCCATCAAGGTGGAGGGCTCAATTTATGGCTACACCTTC
CAIKVEGSIYGYTF
>TRBV5-4|NA|NA|TRBJ1-3|13
TGTGCCAGCAGCTTCAACTCTGGAAACACCATATATTTT
CASSFNSGNTIYF
>TRBV3-1/TRBV3-2|NA|many|TRBJ1-3|14
TGTGCCAGCAGCCAGCGGGCCTCTGGAAACACCATATATTTT
CASSQRASGNTIYF
>TRBV19|TRBD2|NA|TRBJ2-1|16
TGTGCCAGTAGCATTACTAGCGGGGGGGTTTACAATGAGCAGTTCTTC
CASSITSGGVYNEQFF
>TRBV5-4|TRBD2|NA|TRBJ2-7|12
TGTGCCAGCAGCTGGGGGGGTGCCGAGCAGTACTTC
CASSWGGAEQYF
>TRBV30|NA|NA|TRBJ1-6|15
TGTGCCTGGACCCGACGGAGCTCCTATAATTCACCCCTCCACTTT
CAWTRRSSYNSPLHF
>TRBV19|TRBD1|once|TRBJ1-5|15
TGTGCCAGTAGTACTTGGGGACAGGGACATCAGCCCCAGCATTTT
CASSTWGQGHQPQHF
>TRBV6-6|NA|NA|TRBJ1-4|15
TGTGCCAGCAGTTACTCGTCTTCAACTAATGAAAAACTGTTTTTT
CASSYSSSTNEKLFF
>TRBV7-2|TRBD1|NA|TRBJ1-1|14
TGTGCCAGCAGCTCCCAGGGGGGAAACACTGAAGCTTTCTTT
CASSSQGGNTEAFF
>TRBV10-3|TRBD2|NA|TRBJ2-5|17
TGTGCCATCAGTATAGGTGGTACTAGCGGGGGGTCGGAGACCCAGTACTTC
CAISIGGTSGGSETQYF
>TRBV3-1/TRBV3-2|TRBD2|NA|TRBJ2-2|15
TGTGCCAGCAGCCACACTAGCGGGAAGACCGGGGAGCTGTTTTTT
CASSHTSGKTGELFF
>TRBV6-2/TRBV6-3|TRBD2|NA|TRBJ2-7|14
TGTGCCAGCAGTCCCCCTAGCGGGGTCTACGAGCAGTACTTC
CASSPPSGVYEQYF
>TRBV18|NA|NA|TRBJ2-3|13
TGTGCCAGCTCCGTCGACGAGCGGGATACGCAGTATTTT
CASSVDERDTQYF
>TRBV28|NA|once|TRBJ2-5|12
TGTGCCAGCAGTCCTCGTATAGAGACCCAGTACTTC
CASSPRIETQYF
>TRBV29-1|NA|NA|TRBJ2-3|13
TGCAGCGTTCGAGGGGGGGCCGCAGATACGCAGTATTTT
CSVRGGAADTQYF
>TRBV19|NA|NA|TRBJ2-5|12
TGTGCCAGTAGTGAAAGGGGAGAGACCCAGTACTTC
CASSERGETQYF
>TRBV2|NA|NA|TRBJ2-5|15
TGTGCCAGCAGTTGGGAACAGGGCCCACAAGAGACCCAGTACTTC
CASSWEQGPQETQYF
>TRBV5-1|TRBD1|NA|TRBJ2-6|14
TGCGCCAGCACCCAGGGGGCTGGGGCCAACGTCCTGACTTTC
CASTQGAGANVLTF
>TRBV5-6|NA|NA|TRBJ1-5|14
TGTGCCAGCAGCCACTACAACAGGGATCAGCCCCAGCATTTT
CASSHYNRDQPQHF
>TRBV7-2|TRBD1|NA|TRBJ2-1|15
TGTGCCAGCAGCTTAGCACCGGGACAGGGGGGTGAGCAGTTCTTC
CASSLAPGQGGEQFF
>TRBV13|NA|NA|TRBJ1-2|16
TGTGCCAGCAGCTTAAAGGCCCGAGGGCTGAACTATGGCTACACCTTC
CASSLKARGLNYGYTF
>TRBV15|NA|once|TRBJ1-5|15
TGTGCCACCAGGGCCTTGGAGGACCTCAATCAGCCCCAGCATTTT
CATRALEDLNQPQHF
>TRBV6-5|NA|NA|TRBJ1-1|14
TGTGCCAGCAGTCCAGTGGGCCTGAACACTGAAGCTTTCTTT
CASSPVGLNTEAFF
>TRBV7-8|TRBD1|once|TRBJ1-1|14
TGTGCCAGCAGCTGGGACAGGGGGCCCACTGAAGCTTTCTTT
CASSWDRGPTEAFF
>TRBV18|NA|NA|TRBJ1-5|14
TGTGCCAGCTCACGGTCAGGGCCAAATCAGCCCCAGCATTTT
CASSRSGPNQPQHF
>TRBV19|NA|NA|TRBJ2-3|16
TGTGCCAGTAGTATAGCCGGTTCCTCAGGTTCAGATACGCAGTATTTT
CASSIAGSSGSDTQYF
>TRBV6-5|NA|once|TRBJ1-4|13
TGTGCCAGCAGTTACACCAGTAATGAAAAACTGTTTTTT
CASSYTSNEKLFF
>TRBV15|NA|NA|TRBJ2-6|15
TGTGCCACCAGCAGAGGAGGCTCTGGGGCCAACGTCCTGACTTTC
CATSRGGSGANVLTF
>TRBV6-6|NA|NA|TRBJ1-3|19
TGTGCCAGCAGTCCGACAGGTCGTTGGCCAGGTGGCTCTGGAAACACCATATATTTT
CASSPTGRWPGGSGNTIYF
>TRBV6-6|NA|NA|TRBJ1-5|12
TGTGCCAGCACCCGAGCGGATCAGCCCCAGCATTTT
CASTRADQPQHF
>TRBV5-1|TRBD1|NA|TRBJ2-6|18
TGCGCCAGCAGCTTGGCCTTCCAGGGGGCAACTGGGGCCAACGTCCTGACTTTC
CASSLAFQGATGANVLTF
>TRBV9|NA|NA|TRBJ1-1|14
TGTGCCAGCAGCTTTCAAGGGCCAGGGGCTGAAGCTTTCTTT
CASSFQGPGAEAFF
>TRBV7-9|NA|few|TRBJ2-1|18
TGTGCCAGCAGCTTTCCGCGCGACAGGGTAGCGGTAGACAATGAGCAGTTCTTC
CASSFPRDRVAVDNEQFF
>TRBV7-2|TRBD2|NA|TRBJ2-2|14
TGTGCCAGCAGACCCCAACGGGGGGCCGGGGAGCTGTTTTTT
CASRPQRGAGELFF
>TRBV29-1|NA|NA|TRBJ2-6|16
TGCAGCGTTGAATTTCGGGTGTTCTCTGGGGCCAACGTCCTGACTTTC
CSVEFRVFSGANVLTF
>TRBV4-2|TRBD2|few|TRBJ2-3|18
TGTGCCAGCAGCCAAGTCGGGGGGGCCTTTCTAAGCACAGATACGCAGTATTTT
CASSQVGGAFLSTDTQYF
>TRBV7-2|TRBD2|NA|TRBJ2-2|17
TGTGCCAGCAGCTTAAGAAGCGGGAGGGTGAGCACCGGGGAGCTGTTTTTT
CASSLRSGRVSTGELFF
>TRBV5-6|NA|NA|TRBJ2-3|13
TGTGCCAGCAGGCTCCCGGGCACAGATACGCAGTATTTT
CASRLPGTDTQYF
>TRBV10-3|TRBD2|NA|TRBJ2-2|16
TGTGCCATCAGTGAGTTGCCTAGCGGGAGCACCGGGGAGCTGTTTTTT
CAISELPSGSTGELFF
>TRBV7-8|TRBD1|once|TRBJ2-5|15
TGTGCCAGCAGCCGCCCGGGGACAGGGAGAGAGACCCAGTACTTC
CASSRPGTGRETQYF
>TRBV5-1|TRBD1|once|TRBJ1-2|14
TGCGCCAGCAGCTCAGGGGACAGGGAGTATGGCTACACCTTC
CASSSGDREYGYTF
>TRBV7-9|NA|few|TRBJ1-4|14
TGTGCCAGCAGCAAAGATCTCACACGTGAAAAACTGTTTTTT
CASSKDLTREKLFF
>TRBV18|NA|NA|TRBJ1-6|19
TGTGCCAGCTCATTCCGGGACACCCTTGGAGGCTCCTATAATTCACCCCTCCACTTT
CASSFRDTLGGSYNSPLHF
>TRBV6-2/TRBV6-3|TRBD2|NA|TRBJ2-2|17
TGTGCCAGCAGTCCCAGGACTAGCGGGGTGGGGACCGGGGAGCTGTTTTTT
CASSPRTSGVGTGELFF
>TRBV3-1/TRBV3-2|TRBD2|NA|TRBJ2-1|17
TGTGCCAGCAGCCAAGATCGTATGGGACTAGCGCTGCCCCCGCCGTTCTTC
CASSQDRMGLALPPPFF